Below, 10 T cell receptor beta chains from the same sample are listed, as sequenced in a study of T cells after yellow fever vaccination. TCRdb re-analysed the 5' RACE reads in MiXCR, keeping a single row per CDR3 protein. The sample has around 310,000 distinct CDR3 sequences; 8.7% are singletons. The input for sequencing was PBMCs, taken on the day of the first yellow fever vaccination. Receptors were obtained from a man between 18 and 29 years old who received the YFV17D yellow fever vaccine.

This clonotype was counted ten times or more. V gene TRBV7-2 combines with J gene TRBJ2-3; no clear D gene. From germline, CDR1 is SGHTA and CDR2 FQGNSA. V shed 5 bases and J shed 4 bases, with 10 bases lying between them. CDR3 length equals 13 residues. The CDR3 coding sequence is TGTGCCAGCAGCAGATCGGGCTCAGATACGCAGTATTTT. This codes for CASSRSGSDTQYF.

The chain carries TRBV6-5 and TRBJ1-4; a possible D gene is TRBD1 (6 bases). The CDR3 spans 14 residues. V was cut by 8 bases and J by 2 bases, with 12 bases left in between. Germline assignment: CDR1 MNHEY and CDR2 SVGAGI. CDR3 nucleotides: TGTGCCAGCTCGGCAAGGGGGACTAATGAAAAACTGTTTTTT. Translation gives CASSARGTNEKLFF.

This clonotype has at least ten counts. CDR3 residues: CASSLEKQGSQETQYF. CDR3 nucleotide sequence: TGCGCCAGCAGCTTGGAAAAACAGGGTAGCCAAGAGACCCAGTACTTC. The chain is built from TRBV5-1 and TRBJ2-5, with D maybe TRBD1 (6 bases). With 0 bases removed from V and 1 base from J, the gap between germline ends came to 13 bases. CDR3 size: 16 residues. Germline loops: CDR1 SGHRS, CDR2 YFSETQ.

The DNA of the CDR3 is TGCGCCAGCAGCCTAAACCGGGACAGGGGGCAGAAAGCTTTCTTT. It codes for CASSLNRDRGQKAFF. The V gene is TRBV5-1, the J gene TRBJ1-1; 12 bases agree with TRBD1. Germline V gene lookup returns CDR1 SGHRS and CDR2 YFSETQ. Trimming took 4 bases from V and 9 from J; bases not matched to a gene: 10. The CDR3 loop spans 15 amino acids.

The genes are TRBV6-2 or TRBV6-3 and TRBJ2-7, with D perhaps matching TRBD1 or TRBD2 (5 bases each). Germline V gives CDR1 MNHEY, CDR2 SVGEGT. Trimming took off 2 bases at V and 2 bases at J, with 16 bases between the two ends. The CDR3 extends over 16 amino acids. CDR3 nucleotide sequence: TGTGCCAGCAGTTACGTCCGACAGAGGGGAACCTACGAGCAGTACTTC. Translation gives CASSYVRQRGTYEQYF.

The rearrangement joins TRBV6-1 to TRBJ1-1, with D possibly TRBD1 on 5 matching bases. V lost 2 bases and J 5 bases, leaving 9 bases between the germline ends. The CDR3 is 13 amino acids. Looked up from germline, CDR1 is MNHNS and CDR2 is SASEGT. The CDR3 DNA follows: TGTGCCAGCAGTGAAAAGACAGATACTGAAGCTTTCTTT. Encoded protein: CASSEKTDTEAFF.

This clonotype was seen a handful of times. The rearrangement uses TRBV7-2 and TRBJ1-1, with D possibly matching TRBD1 (5 bases). The germline gives CDR1 SGHTA, CDR2 FQGNSA. Between the trimmed V and J ends, which lost 8 bases and 1 base, there was a span of 17 bases. The CDR3 has 15 residues. The CDR3 nucleotides read TGTGCCAGCGGCAGAGGTCTTGGGGGGAACACTGAAGCTTTCTTT. Amino acids: CASGRGLGGNTEAFF. Full variable domain (rest looked up from reference TRBV7-2 and TRBJ1-1): GAGVSQSPSNKVTEKGKDVELRCDPISGHTALYWYRQSLGQGLEFLIYFQGNSAPDKSGLPSDRFSAERTGGSVSTLTIQRTQQEDSAVYLCASGRGLGGNTEAFFGQGTRLTVV.

V and J are TRBV20-1 and TRBJ2-3, with 8 bases lining up with TRBD2. Per the germline V gene, CDR1 is DFQATT and CDR2 is SNEGSKA (reference sequence). V lost 6 bases and J lost 4; bases outside the gene matches: 12. CDR3 length: 15 residues. This CDR3 is CSADEPGLDADTQYF. The CDR3 coding sequence is TGCAGTGCCGACGAACCGGGACTAGACGCAGATACGCAGTATTTT.

A few counts support this clonotype. This chain uses TRBV7-3 with TRBJ2-1; TRBD2 agrees at 13 bases. Germline loops: CDR1 SGHTA, CDR2 FQGTGA. Trimming took 5 bases from V and 14 from J; bases not matched to a gene: 9. CDR3 length: 14 residues. The CDR3: CASSEQLAGGPKFF. CDR3 bases: TGTGCCAGCAGCGAACAACTAGCGGGGGGGCCTAAGTTCTTC.

The chain joins TRBV6-2 or TRBV6-3 to TRBJ2-3; D gene ambiguous. V dropped 2 bases and J dropped 2 bases, with 8 bases sitting between them. The CDR3 covers 14 residues. The germline CDR1 and CDR2 sequences are MNHEY and SVGEGT. CDR3 amino acids: CASSYRQDTDTQYF. CDR3 in DNA: TGTGCCAGCAGTTACAGACAAGACACAGATACGCAGTATTTT.